These T cell receptor beta chains were read from a single sample in a study of beta chain features in type 1 diabetes. Measured with immunoSEQ multiplex PCR; TCRdb has only the in-frame clones, and not every one. The data contain hundreds of thousands of clones, 25% to 35% of them singletons. The sequenced sample consisted of naive CD4+ T cells from blood. The receptors come from a man aged 18 to 30 in good health. CDR3s include the opening cysteine and the closing phenylalanine or tryptophan. Fields, in order: J gene, D gene, V gene, clone size, CDR3 protein, CDR3 DNA. D genes are given only for firm matches. Not every row has a clone size; where given, it reads once, few, many or a size class.

j_gene: TRBJ2-3
d_gene: TRBD1
v_gene: TRBV9
abundance: few
CDR3aa: CASSVTGIVPDTQYF
CDR3nt: TGTGCCAGCAGTGTGACAGGGATAGTGCCAGATACGCAGTATTTT

j_gene: TRBJ2-1
d_gene: TRBD2
v_gene: TRBV7-9
abundance: .
CDR3aa: CASSSWAGLAYNEQFF
CDR3nt: TGTGCCAGCAGCTCTTGGGCGGGACTAGCATACAATGAGCAGTTCTTC

j_gene: TRBJ1-2
d_gene: .
v_gene: TRBV23-1
abundance: .
CDR3aa: CASSHPNRGALGGYTF
CDR3nt: TGCGCCAGCAGTCACCCTAATCGTGGGGCCCTGGGAGGCTACACCTTC

j_gene: TRBJ2-1
d_gene: .
v_gene: TRBV30
abundance: .
CDR3aa: CAWSSSAANEQFF
CDR3nt: TGTGCCTGGAGTTCCTCGGCCGCCAATGAGCAGTTCTTC

j_gene: TRBJ1-1
d_gene: .
v_gene: TRBV30
abundance: .
CDR3aa: CAWYLEGYTEAFF
CDR3nt: TGTGCCTGGTACCTTGAGGGGTACACTGAAGCTTTCTTT

j_gene: TRBJ2-2
d_gene: .
v_gene: TRBV7-9
abundance: few
CDR3aa: CASSLMRGIGELFF
CDR3nt: TGTGCCAGCAGCTTGATGCGCGGGATCGGGGAGCTGTTTTTT

j_gene: TRBJ2-1
d_gene: .
v_gene: TRBV18
abundance: .
CDR3aa: CASSPGLPAMEQFF
CDR3nt: TGTGCCAGCTCACCAGGGCTCCCGGCAATGGAGCAGTTCTTC

j_gene: TRBJ1-4
d_gene: .
v_gene: TRBV19
abundance: few
CDR3aa: CASSGGTRLFF
CDR3nt: TGTGCCAGTAGCGGGGGTACACGACTGTTTTTT

j_gene: TRBJ1-1
d_gene: TRBD1
v_gene: TRBV30
abundance: few
CDR3aa: CAWSKARGSTEAFF
CDR3nt: TGTGCCTGGAGTAAGGCCAGGGGGAGCACTGAAGCTTTCTTT

j_gene: TRBJ2-3
d_gene: TRBD2
v_gene: TRBV30
abundance: .
CDR3aa: CAWSVLSGRAMTGTDTQYF
CDR3nt: TGTGCCTGGAGTGTACTTAGCGGGAGGGCCATGACAGGCACAGATACGCAGTATTTT

j_gene: TRBJ2-1
d_gene: TRBD2
v_gene: TRBV19
abundance: few
CDR3aa: CASSILAGGINEQFF
CDR3nt: TGTGCCAGTAGTATCCTAGCGGGAGGGATCAATGAGCAGTTCTTC

j_gene: TRBJ2-3
d_gene: .
v_gene: TRBV5-1
abundance: .
CDR3aa: CASSLAGTANTDTQYF
CDR3nt: TGCGCCAGCAGCTTGGCCGGGACCGCCAACACGGATACGCAGTATTTT

j_gene: TRBJ1-4
d_gene: TRBD1
v_gene: TRBV4-1
abundance: .
CDR3aa: CASSPRYRGTTNEKLFF
CDR3nt: TGCGCCAGCAGCCCAAGGTACAGGGGGACAACTAATGAAAAACTGTTTTTT

j_gene: TRBJ2-2
d_gene: .
v_gene: TRBV7-8
abundance: .
CDR3aa: CASSQSAGGNTGELFF
CDR3nt: TGTGCCAGCAGCCAATCGGCCGGGGGAAACACCGGGGAGCTGTTTTTT

j_gene: TRBJ1-1
d_gene: .
v_gene: TRBV29-1
abundance: .
CDR3aa: CSVVRLLNTEAFF
CDR3nt: TGCAGCGTTGTTCGGTTGCTGAACACTGAAGCTTTCTTT

j_gene: TRBJ2-7
d_gene: TRBD2
v_gene: TRBV7-2
abundance: .
CDR3aa: CASSKSGTSYEQYF
CDR3nt: TGTGCCAGCAGTAAAAGCGGGACCTCCTACGAGCAGTACTTC

j_gene: TRBJ1-1
d_gene: .
v_gene: TRBV29-1
abundance: few
CDR3aa: CSAGGQWGTEAFF
CDR3nt: TGCAGCGCCGGCGGACAGTGGGGCACTGAAGCTTTCTTT

j_gene: TRBJ2-7
d_gene: TRBD2
v_gene: TRBV9
abundance: .
CDR3aa: CASSVGAGPPYEQYF
CDR3nt: TGTGCCAGCAGCGTAGGAGCGGGACCTCCCTACGAGCAGTACTTC

j_gene: TRBJ1-1
d_gene: .
v_gene: TRBV7-2
abundance: .
CDR3aa: CASSFSTMNTEAFF
CDR3nt: TGTGCCAGCAGCTTCTCGACCATGAACACTGAAGCTTTCTTT

j_gene: TRBJ2-1
d_gene: .
v_gene: TRBV18
abundance: .
CDR3aa: CASSPSQGSEQFF
CDR3nt: TGTGCCAGCTCACCGAGTCAGGGCAGTGAGCAGTTCTTC

j_gene: TRBJ2-3
d_gene: .
v_gene: TRBV28
abundance: .
CDR3aa: CASTLGSGQTQYF
CDR3nt: TGTGCCAGCACCCTTGGCTCAGGTCAGACGCAGTATTTT

j_gene: TRBJ2-2
d_gene: .
v_gene: TRBV7-8
abundance: .
CDR3aa: CASSLSPKNTGELFF
CDR3nt: TGTGCCAGCAGCTTAAGTCCCAAGAACACCGGGGAGCTGTTTTTT

j_gene: TRBJ1-2
d_gene: TRBD1
v_gene: TRBV5-6
abundance: .
CDR3aa: CASIRRTGVIGGYTF
CDR3nt: TGTGCCAGCATCCGAAGGACAGGGGTTATCGGTGGCTACACCTTC

j_gene: TRBJ2-7
d_gene: .
v_gene: TRBV14
abundance: .
CDR3aa: CASSQKPGLGTYEQYF
CDR3nt: TGTGCCAGCAGCCAAAAACCAGGGCTTGGGACCTACGAGCAGTACTTC

j_gene: TRBJ2-5
d_gene: TRBD2
v_gene: TRBV7-9
abundance: .
CDR3aa: CASSPPRGRAGQETQYF
CDR3nt: TGTGCCAGCAGCCCGCCTAGAGGGAGGGCCGGACAAGAGACCCAGTACTTC

j_gene: TRBJ1-4
d_gene: .
v_gene: TRBV5-4
abundance: few
CDR3aa: CASSLLSATNEKLFF
CDR3nt: TGTGCCAGCAGCTTGTTGTCAGCAACTAATGAAAAACTGTTTTTT